This T cell receptor (beta chain) was observed in a study of a mutant IDH1 vaccine in newly diagnosed glioma. On the study more broadly: Treated patients, around 60% male and about 38% female, averaged approximately 40 years of age. Most patients had received both radiotherapy and temozolomide, the prior options being radiotherapy, temozolomide, or both.

Points from the study as a whole: Seemingly, top peripheral T cell clonotype changes bore no relation to pseudoprogression.

To note about this clone: The antigen is not known.

Clones were sequenced by immunoSEQ multiplex PCR, and TCRdb holds only the in-frame ones, with some missing. The sample consists of over 50,000 clones, approximately 90% of them appearing once. This CDR3 is built from 12 residues. Trimming left V 2 bases short and J 6 bases short, with 10 bases between. The germline gives CDR1 GTSNPN, CDR2 SVGIG (reference sequence). The time point was: week 5, during vaccination. Each dose of the vaccine consisted of 300 ug of mutant IDH1 20-mer peptide, with topical imiquimod. Each of the donors came in with new WHO grade 3 or 4 astrocytomas that were IDH1-mutant and ATRX-lost.

The sequence derives from a woman between 35 and 50 years old with glioma. This rearrangement joins TRBV30 to TRBJ1-2; D perhaps matches TRBD1 (6 bases). The sample in question was PBMCs, obtained from a glioma patient whose treatment included an IDH1 peptide vaccine. The CDR3 sequence: CAWSKQGHGYTF. The CDR3 DNA reads as TGTGCCTGGAGTAAACAGGGCCATGGCTACACCTTC.